The rows below give T cell receptor beta chains drawn from one sample of a study of T cell responses to AZD1222 COVID-19 vaccine. Clones were sequenced by immunoSEQ multiplex PCR, and TCRdb holds only the in-frame ones, with some missing. The profile covers approximately 140,000 clones, with roughly 92% appearing a single time and about 1.3% taken by the ten largest. Source: peripheral blood, taken on day 0 of AZD1222 vaccination. These receptors were obtained from an adult in good health. Each CDR3 is given with its conserved first and last residue. The D gene is left open where the match is weak. Not every row has a clone size; where given, it reads once, few, many or a size class.

d_gene	abundance	v_gene	j_gene	CDR3nt	CDR3aa
TRBD1	.	TRBV29-1	TRBJ1-1	TGCAGCGCTGTTGAGGGGGCAAGTGAAGCTTTCTTT	CSAVEGASEAFF
.	.	TRBV19	TRBJ2-1	TGTGCCAGTAGTCCGAGATACAATGAGCAGTTCTTC	CASSPRYNEQFF
TRBD2	.	TRBV4-1	TRBJ2-3	TGCGCCAGCAGCCACCCGGGGAGGGGTGTCACAGATACGCAGTATTTT	CASSHPGRGVTDTQYF
TRBD2	.	TRBV5-8	TRBJ2-5	TGTGCCAGCAGCCCAGGAGGTATTGCGGGAGGGAGGCAAGAGACCCAGTACTTC	CASSPGGIAGGRQETQYF
.	.	TRBV5-4	TRBJ2-3	TGTGCCAGCAGCTTGGGCTTCGAGCGCACAGATACGCAGTATTTT	CASSLGFERTDTQYF
TRBD2	.	TRBV18	TRBJ2-2	TGTGCCAGCTCACACGCTAGCGGGGGAGGCACCGGGGAGCTGTTTTTT	CASSHASGGGTGELFF
TRBD1	once	TRBV9	TRBJ1-1	TGTGCCAGCAGCGGCCACGGGACAGGGGGCGAGAGAGCTTTCTTT	CASSGHGTGGERAFF
.	.	TRBV5-4	TRBJ1-3	TGTGCCAGCAGCTTAACAGTTACTGGAAACACCATATATTTT	CASSLTVTGNTIYF
.	.	TRBV6-2/TRBV6-3	TRBJ2-3	TGTGCCAGCAGCAATGACAGGTCTACGCAGTATTTT	CASSNDRSTQYF
TRBD1	.	TRBV28	TRBJ1-6	TGTGCCAGCAGCCTCGGACAGGGGGGCTCACCCCTCCACTTT	CASSLGQGGSPLHF
.	.	TRBV7-8	TRBJ1-5	TGTGCCAGCAGCTTAGATACCGATCAGCCCCAGCATTTT	CASSLDTDQPQHF
TRBD1	few	TRBV18	TRBJ1-4	TGTGCCAGCTCACTGCCGGGACAGGGACGGGAAAAACTGTTTTTT	CASSLPGQGREKLFF
TRBD1	.	TRBV5-1	TRBJ1-2	TGCGCCAGCAGCTTTGAGGGGGCACACTATGGCTACACCTTC	CASSFEGAHYGYTF
TRBD1	.	TRBV6-5	TRBJ1-2	TGTGCCAGCAGTTACCAGGGGGAGTATGGCTACACCTTC	CASSYQGEYGYTF
TRBD1	.	TRBV4-1	TRBJ1-1	TGCGCCAGCAGCCAGGGACAGGGGGTAATGAACACTGAAGCTTTCTTT	CASSQGQGVMNTEAFF
.	.	TRBV4-1	TRBJ2-2	TGCGCCAGCAGCCCCTTTACCGGGGAGCTGTTTTTT	CASSPFTGELFF
.	.	TRBV2	TRBJ1-2	TGTGCCAGCAGTGAAAGGGCCTATGGCTACACCTTC	CASSERAYGYTF
.	.	TRBV12-3/TRBV12-4	TRBJ1-5	TGTGCCAGCAGTCGCAACAGCAATCAGCCCCAGCATTTT	CASSRNSNQPQHF
.	.	TRBV5-4	TRBJ2-2	TGTGCCAGCAGCTTGGGTGCGGGGAACACCGGGGAGCTGTTTTTT	CASSLGAGNTGELFF
.	.	TRBV5-5	TRBJ1-1	TGTGCCAGCAGCTTTCTGGCGGGGAACACTGAAGCTTTCTTT	CASSFLAGNTEAFF
TRBD2	.	TRBV3-1/TRBV3-2	TRBJ2-3	TGTGCCAGCAGCCGGACTAGCGGCCCGATCGGGGGCGTAGATACGCAGTATTTT	CASSRTSGPIGGVDTQYF
.	.	TRBV4-1	TRBJ2-1	TGCGCCAGCAGCCAATTTTACAACAATGAGCAGTTCTTC	CASSQFYNNEQFF
.	.	TRBV6-5	TRBJ1-2	TGTGCCAGCACCCCAACTGTTAACTATGGCTACACCTTC	CASTPTVNYGYTF
.	.	TRBV28	TRBJ2-5	TGTGCCAGCAGTGCCCTCCGGGACCTAGAGACCCAGTACTTC	CASSALRDLETQYF
.	.	TRBV4-3	TRBJ2-1	TGCGCCAGCAGCCAAGAGAGGGGGGTCCGGGAGGTCCGGTTCTTC	CASSQERGVREVRFF
TRBD2	.	TRBV28	TRBJ2-3	TGTGCCAGCAGTTCCCGACTAGCGGGGGGTCTAGATACGCAGTATTTT	CASSSRLAGGLDTQYF
.	.	TRBV20-1	TRBJ1-2	TGCAGTGCTATCCCTGGCTACACCTTC	CSAIPGYTF
.	.	TRBV9	TRBJ1-6	TGTGCCAGCAGCGCGGGACACCAGAGTGGAAATTCACCCCTCCACTTT	CASSAGHQSGNSPLHF
.	.	TRBV5-4	TRBJ1-1	TGTGCCAGCAGCTTTGGGAACACTGAAGCTTTCTTT	CASSFGNTEAFF
TRBD1	.	TRBV7-8	TRBJ2-3	TGTGCCAGCAGCTTTTCGTGGACAGGGGGCACAGATACGCAGTATTTT	CASSFSWTGGTDTQYF
.	.	TRBV7-9	TRBJ1-5	TGTGCCAGCAGCGCAGATAGCAATCAGCCCCAGCATTTT	CASSADSNQPQHF
.	.	TRBV5-1	TRBJ2-2	TGCGCCAGCAGCTTGAATTTCGGGAACACCGGGGAGCTGTTTTTT	CASSLNFGNTGELFF
.	once	TRBV28	TRBJ1-2	TGTGCCAGCAGTCCAGGCCAGGGGTACTATGGCTACACCTTC	CASSPGQGYYGYTF
.	.	TRBV6-5	TRBJ1-3	TGTGCCAGCAGGGACACAGGGCCAGACACCATATATTTT	CASRDTGPDTIYF
.	.	TRBV9	TRBJ1-1	TGTGCCAGCAGCGCCCGAGGGAACACTGAAGCTTTCTTT	CASSARGNTEAFF
.	.	TRBV9	TRBJ1-2	TGTGCCAGCAGCCGGATAGAGGGGGATGGCTATGGCTACACCTTC	CASSRIEGDGYGYTF
.	once	TRBV4-1	TRBJ1-5	TGCGCCAGCAGCCAAACCTACGTCCGGGGGACTCAGCCCCAGCATTTT	CASSQTYVRGTQPQHF
TRBD2	.	TRBV9	TRBJ2-3	TGTGCCAGCAGCGTAGGTAGTAGCGGGAGGAGCACAGATACGCAGTATTTT	CASSVGSSGRSTDTQYF
.	.	TRBV11-1	TRBJ2-3	TGTGCCAGCAGCTTCGGCTGGCAAAGCACAGATACGCAGTATTTT	CASSFGWQSTDTQYF
.	.	TRBV7-8	TRBJ1-5	TGTGCCAGCACCGCAGGACGGCTCAATCAGCCCCAGCATTTT	CASTAGRLNQPQHF
.	.	TRBV7-8	TRBJ1-1	TGTGCCAGCAGCTTAGACACTGAAGCTTTCTTT	CASSLDTEAFF
TRBD2	.	TRBV4-3	TRBJ2-5	TGCGCCAGCAGCCAAGTAACTAGCGGGAGGAGGGAGACCCAGTACTTC	CASSQVTSGRRETQYF
TRBD1	.	TRBV7-8	TRBJ1-3	TGTGCCAGCAGCTTACGTGCCAGGGGGGCGCTGGAGCGAAACACCATATATTTT	CASSLRARGALERNTIYF
.	.	TRBV6-2/TRBV6-3	TRBJ2-2	TGTGCCAGCAGTTCGTCTGGGGAGCTGTTTTTT	CASSSSGELFF
.	.	TRBV6-6	TRBJ1-5	TGTGCCAGCAGTTACTCGGGGGGCAATCAGCCCCAGCATTTT	CASSYSGGNQPQHF
TRBD1	.	TRBV28	TRBJ1-2	TGTGCCAGCAGTGCTCCGGGACAGGACCCCTATGGCTACACCTTC	CASSAPGQDPYGYTF
.	.	TRBV5-5	TRBJ1-3	TGTGCCAGCAGCTTTCGACGAGCCTCTGGAAACACCATATATTTT	CASSFRRASGNTIYF
.	.	TRBV7-8	TRBJ1-4	TGTGCCAGCAGCTTATTAGGACAGCCTAATGAAAAACTGTTTTTT	CASSLLGQPNEKLFF
TRBD2	.	TRBV6-5	TRBJ2-2	TGTGCCAGCAGTCGGCTAGCGGGAGAACGAGAGCTGTTTTTT	CASSRLAGERELFF
.	.	TRBV19	TRBJ2-1	TGTGCCAGTAGTATAGGACATAATGAGCAGTTCTTC	CASSIGHNEQFF
TRBD1	.	TRBV28	TRBJ1-4	TGTGCCAGCAGCCGTAGACAGGGTCTCACAAAACTGTTTTTT	CASSRRQGLTKLFF
TRBD2	.	TRBV2	TRBJ2-3	TGTGCCAGCAGTTTACTAGCGGGAGTTCCAGATACGCAGTATTTT	CASSLLAGVPDTQYF
TRBD1	.	TRBV7-6	TRBJ1-2	TGTGCCAGCAGCTCCCTCGACAGGGGTGGCTACACCTTC	CASSSLDRGGYTF
.	.	TRBV18	TRBJ1-6	TGTGCCAGCTCACAGGGGGAGGCTTCACCCCTCCACTTT	CASSQGEASPLHF
.	.	TRBV2	TRBJ2-5	TGTGCCAGCAGTCAAGGGGTTTCCGTCGAGACCCAGTACTTC	CASSQGVSVETQYF
.	.	TRBV4-1	TRBJ1-3	TGCGCCAGCAGCTCCAACCGGGTCTCTGGAAACACCATATATTTT	CASSSNRVSGNTIYF
.	.	TRBV6-2/TRBV6-3	TRBJ1-4	TGTGCCAGCAGCGGGGGGCGCGAAAAACTGTTTTTT	CASSGGREKLFF
.	.	TRBV6-4	TRBJ1-1	TGTGCCAGCAGGAATAGGGCCTCGAACACTGAAGCTTTCTTT	CASRNRASNTEAFF